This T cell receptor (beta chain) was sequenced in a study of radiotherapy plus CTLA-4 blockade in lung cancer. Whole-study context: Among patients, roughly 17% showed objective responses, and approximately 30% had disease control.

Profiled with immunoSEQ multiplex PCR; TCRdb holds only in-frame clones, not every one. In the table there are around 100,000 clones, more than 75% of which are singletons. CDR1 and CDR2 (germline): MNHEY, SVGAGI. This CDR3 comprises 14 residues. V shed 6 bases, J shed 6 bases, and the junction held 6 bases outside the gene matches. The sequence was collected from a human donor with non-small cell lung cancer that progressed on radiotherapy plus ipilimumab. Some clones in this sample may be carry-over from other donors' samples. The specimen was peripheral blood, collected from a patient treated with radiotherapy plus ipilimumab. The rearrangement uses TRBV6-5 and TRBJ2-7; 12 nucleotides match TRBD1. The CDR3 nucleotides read TGTGCCAGCAGGGGACAGGGGGCAAGCGGCGAGCAGTACTTC. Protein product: CASRGQGASGEQYF.